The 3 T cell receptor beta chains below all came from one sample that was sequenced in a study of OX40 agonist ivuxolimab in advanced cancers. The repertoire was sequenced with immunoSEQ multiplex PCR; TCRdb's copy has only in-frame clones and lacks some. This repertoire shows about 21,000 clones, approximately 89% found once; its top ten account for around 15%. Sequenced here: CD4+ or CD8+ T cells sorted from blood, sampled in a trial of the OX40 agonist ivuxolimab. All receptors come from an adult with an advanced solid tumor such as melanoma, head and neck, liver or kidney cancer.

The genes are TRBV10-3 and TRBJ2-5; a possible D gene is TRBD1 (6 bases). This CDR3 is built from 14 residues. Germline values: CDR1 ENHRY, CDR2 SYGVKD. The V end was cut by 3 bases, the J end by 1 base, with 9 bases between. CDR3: CAISESDSQETQYF. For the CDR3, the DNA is TGTGCCATCAGTGAATCGGACAGCCAAGAGACCCAGTACTTC.

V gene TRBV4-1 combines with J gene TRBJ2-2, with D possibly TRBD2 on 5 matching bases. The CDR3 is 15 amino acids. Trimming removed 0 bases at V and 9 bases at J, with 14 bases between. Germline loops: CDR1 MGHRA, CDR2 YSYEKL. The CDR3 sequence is CASSQDYGGFRELFF. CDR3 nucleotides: TGCGCCAGCAGCCAAGATTATGGAGGATTTAGGGAGCTGTTTTTT.

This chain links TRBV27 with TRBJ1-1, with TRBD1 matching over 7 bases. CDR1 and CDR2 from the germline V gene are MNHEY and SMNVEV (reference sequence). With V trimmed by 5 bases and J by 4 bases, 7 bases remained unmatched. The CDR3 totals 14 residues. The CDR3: CASSPGQAGTEAFF. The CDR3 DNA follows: TGTGCCAGCAGTCCCGGACAGGCGGGCACTGAAGCTTTCTTT.